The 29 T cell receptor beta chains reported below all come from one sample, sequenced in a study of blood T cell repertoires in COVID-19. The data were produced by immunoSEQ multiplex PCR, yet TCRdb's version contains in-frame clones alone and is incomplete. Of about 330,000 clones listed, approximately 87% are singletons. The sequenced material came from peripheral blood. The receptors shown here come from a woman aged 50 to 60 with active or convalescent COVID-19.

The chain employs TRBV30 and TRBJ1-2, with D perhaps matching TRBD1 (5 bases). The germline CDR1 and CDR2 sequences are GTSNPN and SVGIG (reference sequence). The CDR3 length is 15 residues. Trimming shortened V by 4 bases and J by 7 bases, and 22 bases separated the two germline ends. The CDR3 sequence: CAWISQYQSRGGYTF. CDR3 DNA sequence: TGTGCCTGGATCTCCCAATATCAATCTAGGGGTGGCTACACCTTC.

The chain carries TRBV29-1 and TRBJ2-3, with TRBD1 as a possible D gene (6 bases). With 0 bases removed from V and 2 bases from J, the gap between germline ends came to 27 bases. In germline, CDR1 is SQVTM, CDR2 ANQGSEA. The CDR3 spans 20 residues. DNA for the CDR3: TGCAGCGTTGAAGATTTTCTGGGCAGGGGCAGAACTTGGGACACAGATACGCAGTATTTT. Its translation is CSVEDFLGRGRTWDTDTQYF.

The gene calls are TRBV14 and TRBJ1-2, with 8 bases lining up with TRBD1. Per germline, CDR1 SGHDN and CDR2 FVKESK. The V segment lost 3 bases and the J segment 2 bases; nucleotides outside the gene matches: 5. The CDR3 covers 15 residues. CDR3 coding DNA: TGTGCCAGCAGCCACCTGGGACAGGAGAACTATGGCTACACCTTC. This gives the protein CASSHLGQENYGYTF.

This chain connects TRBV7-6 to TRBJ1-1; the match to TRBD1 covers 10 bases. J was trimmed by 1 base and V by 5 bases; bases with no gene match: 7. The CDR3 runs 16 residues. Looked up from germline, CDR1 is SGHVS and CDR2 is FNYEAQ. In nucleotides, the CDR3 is TGTGCCAGCAGCCACGGGACAGGGGCCTCGAACACTGAAGCTTTCTTT. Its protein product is CASSHGTGASNTEAFF.

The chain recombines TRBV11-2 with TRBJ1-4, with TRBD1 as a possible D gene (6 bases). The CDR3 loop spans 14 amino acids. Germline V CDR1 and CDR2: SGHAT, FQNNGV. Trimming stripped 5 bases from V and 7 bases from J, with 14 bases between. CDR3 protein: CASSEPGVGEKLFF. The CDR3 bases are TGTGCCAGCAGCGAACCAGGGGTGGGTGAAAAACTGTTTTTT.

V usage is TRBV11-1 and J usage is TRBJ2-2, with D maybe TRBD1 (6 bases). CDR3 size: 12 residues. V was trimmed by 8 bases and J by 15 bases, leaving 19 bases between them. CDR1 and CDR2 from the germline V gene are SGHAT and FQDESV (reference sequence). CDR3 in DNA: TGTGCCAGCCAAGAACAGGGCCTTGGGTTGTTTTTT. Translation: CASQEQGLGLFF.

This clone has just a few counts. CDR3 loop: CASSLTGGSGYTF. CDR3 bases: TGTGCCAGCTCACTGACAGGGGGGAGTGGCTACACCTTC. The chain joins TRBV18 to TRBJ1-2; 9 bases map to TRBD1. The CDR3 extends over 13 amino acids. Trimming cost V 4 bases and J 7 bases; bases outside gene matches: 4. CDR1 KGHSH and CDR2 LQKENI come from the germline V gene.

DNA of the CDR3: TGTGCCAGCAGCTTAGTCGGGACAGGGGGCTATGAGACCCAGTACTTC. It is translated as CASSLVGTGGYETQYF. V and J are TRBV7-8 and TRBJ2-5; 12 bases line up with TRBD1. J was trimmed by 5 bases and V by 1 base; bases with no gene match: 5. The CDR3 length is 16 residues. Looked up from germline, CDR1 is SGHVS and CDR2 is FQNEAQ. The entire variable domain, with the rest obtained from reference TRBV7-8 and TRBJ2-5, is as follows: GAGVSQSPRYKVAKRGQDVALRCDPISGHVSLFWYQQALGQGPEFLTYFQNEAQLDKSGLPSDRFFAERPEGSVSTLKIQRTQQEDSAVYLCASSLVGTGGYETQYFGPGTRLLVL.

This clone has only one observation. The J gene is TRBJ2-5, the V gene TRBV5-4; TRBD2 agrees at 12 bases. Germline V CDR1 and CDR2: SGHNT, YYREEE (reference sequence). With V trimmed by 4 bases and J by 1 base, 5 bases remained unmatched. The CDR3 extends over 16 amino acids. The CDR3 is CASSQGTSGSQETQYF. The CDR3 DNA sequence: TGTGCCAGCAGCCAGGGGACTAGCGGGTCCCAAGAGACCCAGTACTTC.

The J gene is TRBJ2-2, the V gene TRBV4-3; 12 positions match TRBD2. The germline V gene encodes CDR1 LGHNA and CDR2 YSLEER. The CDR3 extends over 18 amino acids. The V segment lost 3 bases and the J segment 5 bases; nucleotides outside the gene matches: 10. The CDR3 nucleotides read TGCGCCAGCAGCCAGTCCAGACTGGGACTAGCGGGTACCGGGGAGCTGTTTTTT. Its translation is CASSQSRLGLAGTGELFF.

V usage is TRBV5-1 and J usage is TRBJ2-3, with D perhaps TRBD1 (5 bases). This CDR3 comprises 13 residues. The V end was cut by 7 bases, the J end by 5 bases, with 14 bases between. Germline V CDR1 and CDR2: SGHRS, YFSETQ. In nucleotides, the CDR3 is TGCGCCAGCTTTGAGGCAGGGATAGATACGCAGTATTTT. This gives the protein CASFEAGIDTQYF.

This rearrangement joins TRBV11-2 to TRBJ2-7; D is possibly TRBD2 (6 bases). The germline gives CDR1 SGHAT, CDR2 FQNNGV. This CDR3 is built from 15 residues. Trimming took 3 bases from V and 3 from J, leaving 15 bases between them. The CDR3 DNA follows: TGTGCCAGCAGCTTGAGCCGGACTACCTTCTACGAGCAGTACTTC. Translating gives CASSLSRTTFYEQYF.

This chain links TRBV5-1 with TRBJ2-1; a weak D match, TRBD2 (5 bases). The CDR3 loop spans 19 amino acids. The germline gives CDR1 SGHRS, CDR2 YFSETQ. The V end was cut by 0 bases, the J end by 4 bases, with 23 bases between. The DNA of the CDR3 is TGCGCCAGCAGCTTGGAAAGTCCAACTAGTTTCTTCCTGTACAATGAGCAGTTCTTC. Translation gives CASSLESPTSFFLYNEQFF.

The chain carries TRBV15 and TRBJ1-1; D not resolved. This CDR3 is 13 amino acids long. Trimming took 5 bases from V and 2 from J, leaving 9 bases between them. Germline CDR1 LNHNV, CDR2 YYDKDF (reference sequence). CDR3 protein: CATSAQQNTEAFF. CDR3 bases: TGTGCCACCAGCGCCCAACAAAACACTGAAGCTTTCTTT.

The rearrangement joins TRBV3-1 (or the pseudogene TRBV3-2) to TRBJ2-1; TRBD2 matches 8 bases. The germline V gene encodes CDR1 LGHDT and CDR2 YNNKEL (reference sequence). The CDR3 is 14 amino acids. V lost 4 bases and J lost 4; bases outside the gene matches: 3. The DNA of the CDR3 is TGTGCCAGCAGCCCCGGGACTAGTTACAATGAGCAGTTCTTC. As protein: CASSPGTSYNEQFF.

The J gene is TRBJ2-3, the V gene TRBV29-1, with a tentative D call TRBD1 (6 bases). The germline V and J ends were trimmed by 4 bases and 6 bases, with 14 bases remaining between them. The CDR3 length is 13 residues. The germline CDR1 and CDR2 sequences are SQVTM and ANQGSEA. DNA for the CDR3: TGCAGCGTTGGACCGCTGAGGGGGGATACGCAGTATTTT. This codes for CSVGPLRGDTQYF.

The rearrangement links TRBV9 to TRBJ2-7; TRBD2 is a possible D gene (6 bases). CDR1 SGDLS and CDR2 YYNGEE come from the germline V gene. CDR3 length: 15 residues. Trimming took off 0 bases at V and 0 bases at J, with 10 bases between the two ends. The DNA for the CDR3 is TGTGCCAGCAGCGTAGACATCGGGAGCTCCTACGAGCAGTACTTC. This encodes CASSVDIGSSYEQYF.

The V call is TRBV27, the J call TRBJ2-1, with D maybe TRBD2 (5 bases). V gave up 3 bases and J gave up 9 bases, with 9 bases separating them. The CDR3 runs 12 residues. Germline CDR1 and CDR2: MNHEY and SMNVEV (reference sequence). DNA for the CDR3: TGTGCCAGCAGTTTCAGAGGGATTGAGCAGTTCTTC. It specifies CASSFRGIEQFF.

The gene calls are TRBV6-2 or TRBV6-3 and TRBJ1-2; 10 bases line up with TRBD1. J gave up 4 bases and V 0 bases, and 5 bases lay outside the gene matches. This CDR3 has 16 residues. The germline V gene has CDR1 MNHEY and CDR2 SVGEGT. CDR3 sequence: CASSYSRDRGLYGYTF. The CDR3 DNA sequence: TGTGCCAGCAGTTACTCGAGAGACAGGGGGCTCTATGGCTACACCTTC.

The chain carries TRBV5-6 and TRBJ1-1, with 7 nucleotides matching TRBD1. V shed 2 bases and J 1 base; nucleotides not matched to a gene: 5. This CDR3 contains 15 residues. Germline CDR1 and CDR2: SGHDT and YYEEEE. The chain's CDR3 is CASSFAGTANTEAFF. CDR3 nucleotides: TGTGCCAGCAGCTTTGCCGGGACAGCGAACACTGAAGCTTTCTTT.

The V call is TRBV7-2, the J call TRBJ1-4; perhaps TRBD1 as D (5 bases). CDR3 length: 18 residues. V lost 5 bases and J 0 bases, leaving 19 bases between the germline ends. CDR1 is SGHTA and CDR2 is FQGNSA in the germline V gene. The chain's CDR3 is CASSLGTAKGTTNEKLFF. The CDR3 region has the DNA TGTGCCAGCAGCCTAGGGACCGCCAAGGGGACAACTAATGAAAAACTGTTTTTT. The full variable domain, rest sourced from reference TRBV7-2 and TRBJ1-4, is GAGVSQSPSNKVTEKGKDVELRCDPISGHTALYWYRQSLGQGLEFLIYFQGNSAPDKSGLPSDRFSAERTGGSVSTLTIQRTQQEDSAVYLCASSLGTAKGTTNEKLFFGSGTQLSVL.

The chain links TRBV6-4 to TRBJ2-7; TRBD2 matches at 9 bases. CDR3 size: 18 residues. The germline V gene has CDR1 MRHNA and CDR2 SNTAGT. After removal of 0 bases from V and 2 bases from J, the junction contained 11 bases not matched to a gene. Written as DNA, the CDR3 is TGTGCCAGCAGTGACTCTGGCATCGAGCGGGGGGCCCCCTACGAGCAGTACTTC. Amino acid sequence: CASSDSGIERGAPYEQYF.

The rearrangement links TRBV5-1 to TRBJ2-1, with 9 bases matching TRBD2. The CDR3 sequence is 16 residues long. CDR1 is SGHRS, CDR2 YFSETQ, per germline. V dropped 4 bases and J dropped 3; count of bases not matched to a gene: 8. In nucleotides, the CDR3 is TGCGCCAGCAGCCCTGGGGCGGGAGGGTTCTACAATGAGCAGTTCTTC. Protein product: CASSPGAGGFYNEQFF. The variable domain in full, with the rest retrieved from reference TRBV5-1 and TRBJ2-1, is KAGVTQTPRYLIKTRGQQVTLSCSPISGHRSVSWYQQTPGQGLQFLFEYFSETQRNKGNFPGRFSGRQFSNSRSEMNVSTLELGDSALYLCASSPGAGGFYNEQFFGPGTRLTVL.

The CDR3, as DNA: TGTGCCAGCAGCTTAGGCTTTACTAGCACAGATACGCAGTATTTT. Translating gives CASSLGFTSTDTQYF. The chain combines TRBV7-2 with TRBJ2-3, with no clear D. CDR1 and CDR2 (germline): SGHTA, FQGNSA. The ends were cut back, 1 base at V and 0 bases at J, with 8 bases in the middle. The CDR3 covers 15 residues. Drawing the rest from reference TRBV7-2 and TRBJ2-3, the complete variable domain is GAGVSQSPSNKVTEKGKDVELRCDPISGHTALYWYRQSLGQGLEFLIYFQGNSAPDKSGLPSDRFSAERTGGSVSTLTIQRTQQEDSAVYLCASSLGFTSTDTQYFGPGTRLTVL.

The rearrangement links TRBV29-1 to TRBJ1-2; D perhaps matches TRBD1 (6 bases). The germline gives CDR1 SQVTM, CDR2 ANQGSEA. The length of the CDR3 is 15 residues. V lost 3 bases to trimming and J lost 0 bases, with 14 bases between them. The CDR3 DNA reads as TGCAGCGTTGACGGACAGCCCGAAGCTAACTATGGCTACACCTTC. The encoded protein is CSVDGQPEANYGYTF.

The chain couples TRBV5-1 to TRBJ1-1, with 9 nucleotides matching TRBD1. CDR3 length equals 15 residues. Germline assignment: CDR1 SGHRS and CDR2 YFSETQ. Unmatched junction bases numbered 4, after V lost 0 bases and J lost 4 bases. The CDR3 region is CASSLGDRASTEAFF. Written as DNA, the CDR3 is TGCGCCAGCAGCTTGGGGGACAGGGCGTCCACTGAAGCTTTCTTT.

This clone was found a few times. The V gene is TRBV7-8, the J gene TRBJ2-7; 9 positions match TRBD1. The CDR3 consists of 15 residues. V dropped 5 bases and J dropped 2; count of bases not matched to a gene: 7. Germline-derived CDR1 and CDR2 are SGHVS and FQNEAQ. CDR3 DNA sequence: TGTGCCAGCAGCCTAGGACAGGGGAAAACCTACGAGCAGTACTTC. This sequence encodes CASSLGQGKTYEQYF.

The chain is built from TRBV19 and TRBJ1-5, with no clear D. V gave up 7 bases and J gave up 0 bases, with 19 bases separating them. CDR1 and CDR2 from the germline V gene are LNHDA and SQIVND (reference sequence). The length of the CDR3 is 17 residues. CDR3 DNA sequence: TGTGCCAGTACCACCTCAATTCCGGTTTATAGCAATCAGCCCCAGCATTTT. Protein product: CASTTSIPVYSNQPQHF. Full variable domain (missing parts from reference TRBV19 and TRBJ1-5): DGGITQSPKYLFRKEGQNVTLSCEQNLNHDAMYWYRQDPGQGLRLIYYSQIVNDFQKGDIAEGYSVSREKKESFPLTVTSAQKNPTAFYLCASTTSIPVYSNQPQHFGDGTRLSIL.

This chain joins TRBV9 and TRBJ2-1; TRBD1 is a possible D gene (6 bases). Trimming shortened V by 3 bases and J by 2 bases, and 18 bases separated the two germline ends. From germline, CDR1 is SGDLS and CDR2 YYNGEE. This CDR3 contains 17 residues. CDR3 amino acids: CASSEGGEGTAYNEQFF. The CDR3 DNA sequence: TGTGCCAGCAGCGAAGGGGGAGAGGGAACGGCCTACAATGAGCAGTTCTTC.